This T cell receptor (beta chain) was sequenced in a study of blood T cell repertoires in COVID-19. On the study more broadly: The origin of the acute and convalescent COVID-19 samples was the United States, Italy and Spain. PBMCs, B-cell-depleted T cells, or T cells provided the cDNA or gDNA that made up the material.

The data were produced by immunoSEQ multiplex PCR, yet TCRdb's version contains in-frame clones alone and is incomplete. Of roughly 400,000 clones in the sample, roughly 91% were seen once. Assignments of participants to cohorts depended upon their own reported clinical history. Donors in Cohort 3 who had recovered were those with two negative PCRs, healthcare professional clearance, or resolution of their symptoms. The CDR3 spans 13 residues. The V and J ends lost 4 bases and 5 bases respectively, with 11 bases between them. Germline V gives CDR1 MGHRA, CDR2 YSYEKL. What was sequenced was PBMCs or T cells enriched from blood (not recorded which). The rearrangement links TRBV4-1 to TRBJ1-2; no clear D. This receptor was identified in a woman in her twenties or thirties who had recovered from COVID-19. The CDR3 loop is CASSPGRGYGYTF. CDR3 sequence (DNA): TGCGCCAGCAGCCCCGGACGGGGATATGGCTACACCTTC.